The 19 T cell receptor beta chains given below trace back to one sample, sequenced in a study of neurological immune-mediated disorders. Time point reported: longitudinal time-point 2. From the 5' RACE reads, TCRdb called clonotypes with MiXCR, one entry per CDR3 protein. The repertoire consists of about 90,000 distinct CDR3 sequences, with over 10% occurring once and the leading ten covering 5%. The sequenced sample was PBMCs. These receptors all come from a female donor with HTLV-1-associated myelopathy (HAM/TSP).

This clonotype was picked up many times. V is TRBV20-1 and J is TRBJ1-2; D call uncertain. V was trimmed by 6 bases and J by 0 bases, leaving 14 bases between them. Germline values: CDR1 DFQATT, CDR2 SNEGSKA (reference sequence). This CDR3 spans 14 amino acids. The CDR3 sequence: CSASGRTTNYGYTF. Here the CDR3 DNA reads TGCAGTGCAAGCGGGAGAACCACTAACTATGGCTACACCTTC.

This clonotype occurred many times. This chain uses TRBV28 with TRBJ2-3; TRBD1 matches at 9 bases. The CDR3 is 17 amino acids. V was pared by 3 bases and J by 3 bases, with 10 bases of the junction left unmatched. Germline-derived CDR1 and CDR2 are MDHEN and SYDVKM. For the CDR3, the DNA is TGTGCCAGCAGTTTTCTCTCACAGGGGGCGCGGACAGATACGCAGTATTTT. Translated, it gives CASSFLSQGARTDTQYF.

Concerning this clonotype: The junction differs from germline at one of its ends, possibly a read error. CDR3 sequence reads: CASSPAWTSGGGWRETQYF. CDR3 nucleotides: TGTGCCAGCAGTCCCGCATGGACTAGCGGGGGTGGTTGGCGTGAGACACAGTACTTC. This chain connects TRBV27 to TRBJ2-5; 13 bases are a match to TRBD2. This CDR3 is 19 amino acids long. In germline, CDR1 is MNHEY, CDR2 SMNVEV (reference sequence).

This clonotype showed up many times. CDR3 bases: TGTGCCATCAGCGGAACCGGGACCCGGAATGAGCAGTTCTTC. Encoded protein: CAISGTGTRNEQFF. The J gene is TRBJ2-1, the V gene TRBV10-3, with D possibly being TRBD1 or TRBD2 (5 bases each). Trimming left V 6 bases short and J 7 bases short, with 16 bases between. Germline values: CDR1 ENHRY, CDR2 SYGVKD. This CDR3 has 14 residues.

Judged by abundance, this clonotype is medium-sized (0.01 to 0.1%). The CDR3 loop is CATSADRRPSTDTQYF. The CDR3 nucleotides are TGTGCCACCAGTGCGGACAGGCGACCTAGCACAGATACGCAGTATTTT. The chain uses TRBV24-1 and TRBJ2-3; 7 bases are shared with TRBD1. This CDR3 is built from 16 residues. Trimming took 5 bases from V and 0 from J; bases not matched to a gene: 7. The germline V gene has CDR1 KGHDR and CDR2 SFDVKD.

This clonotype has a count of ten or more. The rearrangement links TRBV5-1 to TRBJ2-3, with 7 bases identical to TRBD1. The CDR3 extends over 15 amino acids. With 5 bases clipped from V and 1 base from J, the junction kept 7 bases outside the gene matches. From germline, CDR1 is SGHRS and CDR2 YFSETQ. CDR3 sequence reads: CASSPTGFRTDTQYF. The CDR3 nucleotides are TGCGCCAGCAGTCCGACAGGGTTTCGCACAGATACGCAGTATTTT.

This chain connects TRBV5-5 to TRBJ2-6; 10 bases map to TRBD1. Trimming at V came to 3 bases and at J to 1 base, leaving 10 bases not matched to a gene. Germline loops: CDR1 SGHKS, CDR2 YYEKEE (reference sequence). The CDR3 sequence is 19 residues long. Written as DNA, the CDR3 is TGTGCCAGCAGCTCCGGGACAGGGGTTGGCTGGTCTGGGGCCAACGTCCTGACTTTC. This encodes CASSSGTGVGWSGANVLTF.

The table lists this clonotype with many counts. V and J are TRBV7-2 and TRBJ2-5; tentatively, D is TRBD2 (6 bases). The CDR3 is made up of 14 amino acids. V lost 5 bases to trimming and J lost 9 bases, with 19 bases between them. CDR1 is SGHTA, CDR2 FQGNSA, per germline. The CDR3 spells CASSQLATPAPQYF. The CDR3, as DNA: TGTGCCAGCAGCCAGCTAGCGACCCCAGCGCCCCAGTACTTC.

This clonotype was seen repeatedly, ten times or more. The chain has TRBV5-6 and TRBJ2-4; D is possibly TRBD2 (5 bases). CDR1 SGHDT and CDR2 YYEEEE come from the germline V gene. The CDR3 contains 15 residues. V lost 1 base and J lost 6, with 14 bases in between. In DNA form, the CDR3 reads TGTGCCAGCAGCTTGTATAGTCCGGGAACAAACATTCAGTACTTC. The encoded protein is CASSLYSPGTNIQYF.

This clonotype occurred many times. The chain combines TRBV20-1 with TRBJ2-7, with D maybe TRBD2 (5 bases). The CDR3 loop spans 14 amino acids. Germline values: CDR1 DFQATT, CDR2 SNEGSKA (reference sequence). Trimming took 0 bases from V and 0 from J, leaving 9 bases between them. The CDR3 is CSARDLGSSYEQYF. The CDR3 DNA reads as TGCAGTGCTAGAGATCTTGGGAGCTCCTACGAGCAGTACTTC.

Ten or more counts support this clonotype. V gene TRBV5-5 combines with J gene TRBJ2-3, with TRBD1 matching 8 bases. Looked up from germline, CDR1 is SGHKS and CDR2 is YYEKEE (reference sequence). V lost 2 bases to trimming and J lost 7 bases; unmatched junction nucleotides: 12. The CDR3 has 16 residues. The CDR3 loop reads CASSFFTGGLTNTQYF. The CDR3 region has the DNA TGTGCCAGCAGCTTCTTTACAGGGGGGTTGACGAATACGCAGTATTTT.

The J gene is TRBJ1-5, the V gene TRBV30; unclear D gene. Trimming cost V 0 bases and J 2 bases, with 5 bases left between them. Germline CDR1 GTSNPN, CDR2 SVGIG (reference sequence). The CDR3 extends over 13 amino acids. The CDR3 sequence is CAWSVGGNQPQHF. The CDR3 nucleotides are TGTGCCTGGAGTGTAGGTGGCAATCAGCCCCAGCATTTT.

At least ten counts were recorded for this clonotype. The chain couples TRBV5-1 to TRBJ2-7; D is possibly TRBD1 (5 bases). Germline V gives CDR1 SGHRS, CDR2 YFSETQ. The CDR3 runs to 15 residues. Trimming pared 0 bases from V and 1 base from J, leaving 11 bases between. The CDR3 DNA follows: TGCGCCAGCAGCTTGGTTGCAGGGCCTTCCTACGAGCAGTACTTC. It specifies CASSLVAGPSYEQYF. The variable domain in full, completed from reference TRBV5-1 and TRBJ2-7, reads KAGVTQTPRYLIKTRGQQVTLSCSPISGHRSVSWYQQTPGQGLQFLFEYFSETQRNKGNFPGRFSGRQFSNSRSEMNVSTLELGDSALYLCASSLVAGPSYEQYFGPGTRLTVT.

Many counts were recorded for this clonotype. The CDR3 reads CASSSSSGGYNEQFF. CDR3 sequence (DNA): TGTGCCAGCAGCTCATCTAGCGGGGGTTACAATGAGCAGTTCTTC. The chain employs TRBV7-3 and TRBJ2-1; TRBD2 agrees at 10 bases. Germline trimming cut 4 bases from V and 4 bases from J; bases unmatched to any gene: 4. The CDR3 has 15 amino acids. Germline values: CDR1 SGHTA, CDR2 FQGTGA.

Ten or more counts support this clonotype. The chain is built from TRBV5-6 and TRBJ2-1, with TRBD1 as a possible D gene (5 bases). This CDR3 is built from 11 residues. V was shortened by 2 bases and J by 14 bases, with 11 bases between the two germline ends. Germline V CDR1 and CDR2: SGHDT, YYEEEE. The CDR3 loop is CASSFGQDKFF. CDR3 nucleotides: TGTGCCAGCAGCTTCGGGCAGGACAAGTTCTTC.

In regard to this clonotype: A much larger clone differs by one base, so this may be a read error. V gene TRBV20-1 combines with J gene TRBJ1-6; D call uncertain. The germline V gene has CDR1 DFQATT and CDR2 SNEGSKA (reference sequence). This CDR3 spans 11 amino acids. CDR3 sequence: CGASRDSPLHF. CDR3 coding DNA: TGCGGTGCCTCGAGGGATTCACCCCTCCACTTT.

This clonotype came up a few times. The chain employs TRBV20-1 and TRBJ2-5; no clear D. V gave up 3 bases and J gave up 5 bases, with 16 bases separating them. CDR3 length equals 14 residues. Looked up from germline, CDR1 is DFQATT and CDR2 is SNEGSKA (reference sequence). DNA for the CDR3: TGCAGTGCTAGGACAATGACGGGCCGGGAGACCCAGTACTTC. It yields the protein CSARTMTGRETQYF.

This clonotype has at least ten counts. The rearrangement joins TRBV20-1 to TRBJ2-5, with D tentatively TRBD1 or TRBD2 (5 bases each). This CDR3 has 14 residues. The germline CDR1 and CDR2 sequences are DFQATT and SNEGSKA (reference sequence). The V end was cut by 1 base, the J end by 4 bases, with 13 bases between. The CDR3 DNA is TGCAGTGCTAGAGGGACGAGGGGATCAGAGACCCAGTACTTC. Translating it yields CSARGTRGSETQYF.

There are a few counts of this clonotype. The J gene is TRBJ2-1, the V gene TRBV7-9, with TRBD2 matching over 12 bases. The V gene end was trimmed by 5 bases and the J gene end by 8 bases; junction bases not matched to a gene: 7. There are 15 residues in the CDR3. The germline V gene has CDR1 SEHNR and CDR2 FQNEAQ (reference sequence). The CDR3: CASSPSGGADHEQFF. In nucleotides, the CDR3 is TGTGCCAGCAGCCCTAGCGGGGGGGCCGACCATGAGCAGTTCTTC.